The clone carrying this T cell receptor beta chain was seen ten or more times. An end of the junction does not agree with germline; a read error may underlie this. This sample is part of a study of OX40 agonist ivuxolimab in advanced cancers. Only in-frame clones appear in the TCRdb table, and some are missing; sequencing was by immunoSEQ multiplex PCR. Of tens of thousands of clones listed, 90% are singletons. CDR1 and CDR2 from the germline V gene are SSHAT and FNYEAQ (reference sequence). There are 16 residues in the CDR3. The clonotype comes from an adult with an advanced solid tumor such as melanoma, head and neck, liver or kidney cancer. The sequenced sample was CD4+ or CD8+ T cells sorted from blood, obtained in a trial of the OX40 agonist ivuxolimab. The chain couples TRBV7-7 to TRBJ2-2; 7 bases are shared with TRBD2. The CDR3 sequence: CASSLVAGDFAGELFF. Written as DNA, the CDR3 is TGTGCTAGCAGCTTAGTTGCGGGAGATTTCGCCGGGGAGCTGTTTTTT.